These 6 T cell receptor beta chains originate from one sample sequenced in a study of blood T cell repertoires in COVID-19. Only in-frame clones appear in the TCRdb table, and some are missing; sequencing was by immunoSEQ multiplex PCR. Among hundreds of thousands of clones listed, less than 90% were seen once. Material for sequencing was peripheral blood. All receptors derive from a woman aged 65 to 85 with COVID-19, enrolled during active disease.

The chain employs TRBV30 and TRBJ1-1, with D unresolved. Per germline, CDR1 GTSNPN and CDR2 SVGIG (reference sequence). The CDR3 covers 12 residues. The V and J ends lost 5 bases and 4 bases respectively, with 11 bases between them. The CDR3 bases are TGTGCCTGGTACGCGGGTGGCACTGAAGCTTTCTTT. Translating it yields CAWYAGGTEAFF.

The chain couples TRBV29-1 to TRBJ2-3; D remains unclear. Per germline, CDR1 SQVTM and CDR2 ANQGSEA. The CDR3 runs to 15 residues. The germline V and J ends were trimmed by 3 bases and 2 bases, with 15 bases remaining between them. In nucleotides, the CDR3 is TGCAGCGTTGACCCCAAGCTCGGTTCCACAGATACGCAGTATTTT. This gives the protein CSVDPKLGSTDTQYF.

The chain joins TRBV12-3 or TRBV12-4 to TRBJ1-5; the D gene is possibly TRBD1 (5 bases). The CDR3 spans 13 residues. Trimming cost V 3 bases and J 5 bases, with 8 bases left between them. This CDR3 is CASSLLGDQPQHF. DNA for the CDR3: TGTGCCAGCAGTTTGTTAGGGGATCAGCCCCAGCATTTT.

This chain connects TRBV29-1 to TRBJ1-5; D call uncertain. The germline V gene has CDR1 SQVTM and CDR2 ANQGSEA. The CDR3 covers 12 residues. The V end lost 7 bases, the J end lost 0 bases, and 7 bases lay between the germline ends. The CDR3 spells CSARNSNQPQHF. The CDR3 DNA reads TGCAGCGCTAGAAATAGCAATCAGCCCCAGCATTTT.

Here the CDR3 DNA reads TGTGCCACCAGTTCTACTGGAAACACCATATATTTT. As protein: CATSSTGNTIYF. This chain connects TRBV24-1 to TRBJ1-3; D unclear. The CDR3 is 12 residues long. V lost 6 bases to trimming and J lost 2 bases, with 4 bases between them. The germline V gene has CDR1 KGHDR and CDR2 SFDVKD.

The chain carries TRBV18 and TRBJ2-5; a weak D match, TRBD2 (5 bases). Per germline, CDR1 KGHSH and CDR2 LQKENI. V was shortened by 5 bases and J by 2 bases, with 9 bases between the two germline ends. This CDR3 is built from 13 residues. The CDR3 DNA sequence: TGTGCCAGCTCATCGGGGATACAAGAGACCCAGTACTTC. Residues: CASSSGIQETQYF. The variable domain in full, with the rest retrieved from reference TRBV18 and TRBJ2-5, is NAGVMQNPRHLVRRRGQEARLRCSPMKGHSHVYWYRQLPEEGLKFMVYLQKENIIDESGMPKERFSAEFPKEGPSILRIQQVVRGDSAAYFCASSSGIQETQYFGPGTRLLVL.